The present T cell receptor beta chain was sequenced within a study of neoadjuvant anti-PD-1 for oral cavity cancer. The time point denotes: after neoadjuvant nivolumab, at surgical resection. Germline V CDR1 and CDR2: SEHNR, FQNEAQ (reference sequence). This CDR3 comprises 16 residues. J lost 3 bases, V lost 4 bases, and 11 bases had no gene match. There are a few counts of this clone. Profiled with immunoSEQ multiplex PCR; TCRdb holds only in-frame clones, not every one. The repertoire holds 30,000 or so clones, with 80% as singletons. The receptor was derived from a person aged 40 to 85 with oral cavity squamous cell carcinoma. The chain joins TRBV7-9 to TRBJ1-1, with 7 bases lining up with TRBD1. The material sequenced was PBMCs, taken after nivolumab (anti-PD-1) treatment. The CDR3 DNA sequence: TGTGCCAGCAGCTATCGGAAGGGGGCGGAGGACACTGAAGCTTTCTTT. Amino acids: CASSYRKGAEDTEAFF.